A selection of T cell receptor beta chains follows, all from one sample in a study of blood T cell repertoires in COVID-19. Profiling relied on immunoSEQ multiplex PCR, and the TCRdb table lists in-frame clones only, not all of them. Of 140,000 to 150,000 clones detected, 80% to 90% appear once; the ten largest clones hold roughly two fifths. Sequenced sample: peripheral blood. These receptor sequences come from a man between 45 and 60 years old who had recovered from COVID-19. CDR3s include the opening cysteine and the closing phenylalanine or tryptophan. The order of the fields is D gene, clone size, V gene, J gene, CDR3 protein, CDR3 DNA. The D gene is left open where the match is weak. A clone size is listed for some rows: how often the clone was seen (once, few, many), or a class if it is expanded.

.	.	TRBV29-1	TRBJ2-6	CSVGVSGANVLTF	TGCAGCGTTGGAGTCTCTGGGGCCAACGTCCTGACTTTC
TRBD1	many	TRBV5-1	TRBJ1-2	CASSLVQGANYGYTF	TGCGCCAGCAGCTTGGTACAGGGGGCTAACTATGGCTACACCTTC
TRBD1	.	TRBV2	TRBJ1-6	CASSPDRGGSPLHF	TGTGCCAGCAGTCCTGACAGGGGCGGATCACCCCTCCACTTT
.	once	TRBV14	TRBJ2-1	CASSQDSYRGAPYNEQFF	TGTGCCAGCAGCCAAGATTCGTATCGGGGGGCCCCCTACAATGAGCAGTTCTTC
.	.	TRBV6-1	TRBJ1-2	CASSEVGTRGTNYGYTF	TGTGCCAGCAGTGAAGTGGGGACACGCGGAACTAACTATGGCTACACCTTC
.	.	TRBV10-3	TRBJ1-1	CAISSQDTEAFF	TGTGCCATCAGTTCACAGGACACTGAAGCTTTCTTT
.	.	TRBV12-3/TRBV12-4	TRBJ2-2	CASSTRRSGELFF	TGTGCCAGCAGTACCCGCAGGTCCGGGGAGCTGTTTTTT
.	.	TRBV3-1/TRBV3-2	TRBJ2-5	CASSQEVEATAAQYF	TGTGCCAGCAGCCAAGAGGTCGAGGCCACGGCGGCCCAGTACTTC
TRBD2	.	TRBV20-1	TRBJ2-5	CSASGTSGGAGETQYF	TGCAGTGCTAGTGGCACTAGCGGGGGGGCGGGAGAGACCCAGTACTTC
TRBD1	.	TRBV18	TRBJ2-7	CASSPPRGQGSYEQYF	TGTGCCAGCTCACCCCCCAGGGGACAGGGGTCCTACGAGCAGTACTTC
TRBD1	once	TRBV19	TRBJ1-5	CASSSFGGGLNQPQHF	TGTGCCAGTAGTTCTTTCGGAGGGGGCCTCAATCAGCCCCAGCATTTT
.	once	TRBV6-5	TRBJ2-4	CASTEREQGNIQYF	TGTGCCAGCACCGAAAGGGAACAGGGAAACATTCAGTACTTC
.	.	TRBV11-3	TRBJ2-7	CASSPGQSTYEQYF	TGTGCCAGCAGCCCCGGACAGAGTACCTACGAGCAGTACTTC
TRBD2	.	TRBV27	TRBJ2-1	CASSLRSGGGLDEQFF	TGTGCCAGCAGTTTACGGTCCGGGGGGGGGTTGGATGAGCAGTTCTTC
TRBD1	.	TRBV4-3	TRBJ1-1	CASSQDLTGGTEAFF	TGCGCCAGCAGCCAAGATCTAACAGGGGGGACTGAAGCTTTCTTT
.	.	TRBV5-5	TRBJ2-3	CASSPVSGTDTQYF	TGTGCCAGCAGCCCCGTGAGCGGCACAGATACGCAGTATTTT
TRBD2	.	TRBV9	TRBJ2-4	CASSPETSGNIQYF	TGTGCCAGCAGCCCAGAGACTAGCGGGAACATTCAGTACTTC
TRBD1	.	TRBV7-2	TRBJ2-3	CASSIQGAGSGDTQYF	TGTGCCAGCAGCATACAGGGGGCAGGCTCTGGAGATACGCAGTATTTT
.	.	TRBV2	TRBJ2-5	CASRGGKETQYF	TGTGCCAGCAGAGGCGGAAAAGAGACCCAGTACTTC
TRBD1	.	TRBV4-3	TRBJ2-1	CASSRDRGLYNEQFF	TGCGCCAGCAGCCGTGACAGGGGGCTCTACAATGAGCAGTTCTTC
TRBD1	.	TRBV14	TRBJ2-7	CASSQDHRGLGEQYF	TGTGCCAGCAGCCAAGATCACAGGGGGCTGGGCGAGCAGTACTTC
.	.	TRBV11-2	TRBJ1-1	CASSLDWESDTEAFF	TGTGCCAGCAGCTTAGATTGGGAGTCCGACACTGAAGCTTTCTTT
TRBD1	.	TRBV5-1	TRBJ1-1	CASSLGRPGQGMNTEAFF	TGCGCCAGCAGCCTTGGTAGACCTGGACAGGGAATGAACACTGAAGCTTTCTTT
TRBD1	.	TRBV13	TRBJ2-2	CASSLDLQGAVGELFF	TGTGCCAGCAGCTTAGACCTACAGGGGGCGGTCGGGGAGCTGTTTTTT
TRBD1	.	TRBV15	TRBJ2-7	CATSAGGSLYEQYF	TGTGCCACCAGCGCAGGGGGCTCCCTCTACGAGCAGTACTTC
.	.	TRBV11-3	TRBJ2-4	CASSLRRSQDIQYF	TGTGCCAGCAGCTTAAGGCGGTCGCAAGACATTCAGTACTTC